This is a list of T cell receptor beta chains from one sample in a study of CD8 T cells in ankylosing spondylitis. TCRdb reanalysed the 5' RACE reads using MiXCR and keeps one entry per CDR3 protein. The profile shows some 71,000 distinct CDR3 sequences, about 5.7% of them singletons. The sample consisted of blood, either unsorted or a sorted T cell fraction (not recorded which). All receptors come from a male donor with ankylosing spondylitis or in good health (not recorded which). Each CDR3 is given with its conserved first and last residue. The D gene is left open where the match is weak. The size of a clone is reported for some rows only, either as once, few or many, or as a class for expanded clones.

V	D	J	size	CDR3	DNA
TRBV28	.	TRBJ1-5	many	CARSKGEGQPQHF	TGTGCCAGATCGAAGGGGGAGGGTCAGCCCCAGCATTTT
TRBV2	.	TRBJ2-3	many	CASCAGQPTDTQYF	TGTGCCAGCTGTGCAGGACAACCCACAGATACGCAGTATTTT
TRBV20-1	.	TRBJ1-3	many	CSARDGTGGSGNTIYF	TGCAGTGCTAGAGATGGTACCGGGGGGTCCGGAAACACCATATATTTT
TRBV5-1	TRBD2	TRBJ2-5	many	CASSGRGGIRQETQYF	TGCGCCAGCAGCGGCCGGGGGGGAATTAGACAAGAGACCCAGTACTTC
TRBV7-8	.	TRBJ1-6	many	CASSPLRGSPLHF	TGTGCCAGCAGCCCTCTCCGGGGGTCACCCCTCCACTTT
TRBV5-1	.	TRBJ2-5	many	CASKVTIGSETQYF	TGCGCCAGCAAGGTGACTATCGGTTCGGAGACCCAGTACTTC
TRBV6-5	.	TRBJ2-3	many	CASSYGRSTDTQYF	TGTGCCAGCAGTTATGGAAGATCCACAGATACGCAGTATTTT
TRBV6-1	.	TRBJ2-3	many	CASRPASTDTQYF	TGTGCCAGCAGGCCAGCTAGCACAGATACGCAGTATTTT
TRBV25-1	.	TRBJ1-1	.	CTSSRGYEAFF	TGTACCAGTAGTCGCGGTTATGAAGCTTTCTTT
TRBV7-2	.	TRBJ2-7	many	CASSFSYGGPYEQYF	TGTGCCAGCAGCTTTTCTTACGGAGGGCCATACGAGCAGTACTTC
TRBV20-1	.	TRBJ2-7	.	CSARRGAGFEQYF	TGCAGTGCCCGCCGGGGTGCCGGGTTCGAGCAGTACTTC
TRBV2	.	TRBJ2-5	many	CASSDSELETQYF	TGTGCCAGCAGTGACAGCGAGCTAGAGACCCAGTACTTC
TRBV30	.	TRBJ1-6	few	CAWSQLTARDSPLHF	TGTGCCTGGAGTCAACTGACGGCCAGGGACTCACCCCTCCACTTT
TRBV20-1	.	TRBJ2-7	many	CSARDPGQTTYEQYF	TGCAGTGCTAGAGATCCCGGACAGACGACCTACGAGCAGTACTTC
TRBV12-3/TRBV12-4	.	TRBJ2-7	medium-sized	CASSRGSYEQYF	TGCGCCAGCAGCAGGGGCTCCTACGAGCAGTACTTC
TRBV4-3	TRBD1	TRBJ2-7	many	CASSQEPQGAYDEQYF	TGCGCCAGCAGCCAAGAGCCACAGGGGGCTTATGACGAGCAGTACTTC